One and the same sample provided the 30 T cell receptor beta chains below, sequenced in a study of OX40 agonist ivuxolimab in advanced cancers. The repertoire was sequenced with immunoSEQ multiplex PCR; TCRdb's copy has only in-frame clones and lacks some. The sample has 81,000 or so clones, 88% seen once. This sample comprised CD4+ or CD8+ T cells sorted from blood, obtained in a trial of the OX40 agonist ivuxolimab. The receptors here all came from an adult with an advanced solid tumor such as melanoma, head and neck, liver or kidney cancer.

This sequence joins TRBV7-9 and TRBJ2-2, with a tentative D call TRBD1 (6 bases). V dropped 2 bases and J dropped 3 bases, with 13 bases sitting between them. Germline-derived CDR1 and CDR2 are SEHNR and FQNEAQ (reference sequence). CDR3 length equals 16 residues. CDR3 in DNA: TGTGCCAGCAGCTTATTGCCAGGGGTGGACACCGGGGAGCTGTTTTTT. This sequence encodes CASSLLPGVDTGELFF.

The genes are TRBV5-1 and TRBJ2-1; no clear D. The CDR3 consists of 16 residues. The germline gives CDR1 SGHRS, CDR2 YFSETQ. V was cut by 0 bases and J by 0 bases, with 10 bases left in between. The CDR3 sequence: CASSLAGTSSYNEQFF. The CDR3 DNA reads as TGCGCCAGCAGCTTGGCGGGCACCAGCTCCTACAATGAGCAGTTCTTC. The entire variable domain, with the rest obtained from reference TRBV5-1 and TRBJ2-1, is as follows: KAGVTQTPRYLIKTRGQQVTLSCSPISGHRSVSWYQQTPGQGLQFLFEYFSETQRNKGNFPGRFSGRQFSNSRSEMNVSTLELGDSALYLCASSLAGTSSYNEQFFGPGTRLTVL.

The V call is TRBV9, the J call TRBJ1-1, with no clear D. Germline V lookup: CDR1 SGDLS, CDR2 YYNGEE. Trimming removed 4 bases at V and 5 bases at J, with 12 bases between. The CDR3 has 13 amino acids. CDR3 nucleotide sequence: TGTGCCAGCAGCTTCACACCTGAGACTGAAGCTTTCTTT. Protein product: CASSFTPETEAFF.

The chain joins TRBV6-6 to TRBJ1-5; 7 nucleotides line up with TRBD1. CDR3 length: 15 amino acids. The J segment lost 3 bases and the V segment lost 2 bases, leaving 4 bases of the junction unmatched. The germline gives CDR1 MNHNY, CDR2 SVGAGI (reference sequence). The CDR3 DNA reads as TGTGCCAGCAGTTACGCACAGGGGAACAATCAGCCCCAGCATTTT. It encodes CASSYAQGNNQPQHF.

The V and J genes are TRBV6-1 and TRBJ2-5, with D perhaps matching TRBD2 (5 bases). Between the trimmed V and J ends, which lost 10 bases and 4 bases, there was a span of 16 bases. The CDR3 contains 13 residues. CDR1 and CDR2 from the germline V gene are MNHNS and SASEGT. The CDR3 here is CANSRVFGETQYF. The CDR3 region has the DNA TGTGCCAACTCGAGGGTATTTGGAGAGACCCAGTACTTC.

The chain links TRBV7-2 to TRBJ2-3; the D call may be TRBD1 or TRBD2 (5 bases each). Germline V gene data show CDR1 as SGHTA and CDR2 as FQGNSA. The CDR3 has 14 residues. Deletions cut 8 bases from V and 6 bases from J, with 18 bases between. CDR3 residues: CASHPGTPGDTQYF. The CDR3 coding sequence is TGTGCCAGCCATCCCGGGACCCCGGGGGATACGCAGTATTTT.

The gene calls are TRBV2 and TRBJ2-3, with TRBD2 as a possible D gene (6 bases). CDR3 length: 14 amino acids. The germline CDR1 and CDR2 sequences are SNHLY and FYNNEI. Trimming removed 6 bases from V and 2 bases from J, with 12 bases in between. CDR3 region: CASRRLGSTDTQYF. CDR3 in DNA: TGTGCCAGCAGACGACTAGGATCCACAGATACGCAGTATTTT. The full variable domain, its missing parts supplied by reference TRBV2 and TRBJ2-3, is EPEVTQTPSHQVTQMGQEVILRCVPISNHLYFYWYRQILGQKVEFLVSFYNNEISEKSEIFDDQFSVERPDGSNFTLKIRSTKLEDSAMYFCASRRLGSTDTQYFGPGTRLTVL.

This chain connects TRBV6-5 to TRBJ2-1; D is undetermined. Trimming stripped 2 bases from V and 5 bases from J, with 10 bases between. This CDR3 comprises 14 residues. Germline V CDR1 and CDR2: MNHEY, SVGAGI. CDR3 in DNA: TGTGCCAGCAGTTACACACGAACTGACAATGAGCAGTTCTTC. The encoded protein is CASSYTRTDNEQFF.

V gene TRBV19 combines with J gene TRBJ2-7; the D is unclear. Trimming shortened V by 5 bases and J by 0 bases, and 11 bases separated the two germline ends. The CDR3 consists of 14 residues. Germline V CDR1 and CDR2: LNHDA, SQIVND (reference sequence). In nucleotides, the CDR3 is TGTGCCAGTAGTCCGACGGGTAGCTCCTACGAGCAGTACTTC. Its translation is CASSPTGSSYEQYF.

This rearrangement joins TRBV4-1 to TRBJ2-7; D perhaps matches TRBD1 (6 bases). The V gene's germline CDR1 is MGHRA and CDR2 YSYEKL. CDR3 length: 15 amino acids. Trimming took off 3 bases at V and 2 bases at J, with 14 bases between the two ends. CDR3 region: CASSQSGTQTYEQYF. In DNA form, the CDR3 reads TGCGCCAGCAGCCAGTCCGGGACACAGACCTACGAGCAGTACTTC.

V gene TRBV21-1 combines with J gene TRBJ2-5; the table gives TRBD2 as D, unverified against the DNA. TRBV21-1 has pseudogene status. CDR3 length equals 14 residues. CDR3 in DNA: TGTGCCAGCAGCAAAGAGGAGGGATGGGAGACCCAGTACTTC. Translation gives CASSKEEGWETQYF.

This chain links TRBV5-1 with TRBJ2-7; 10 bases fit TRBD1. The CDR3 loop spans 13 amino acids. Germline assignment: CDR1 SGHRS and CDR2 YFSETQ. The trim removed 4 bases at V and 7 bases at J, leaving 5 bases unmatched. The CDR3 DNA reads TGCGCCAGCAGCGTGGACAGGGGGGGTGAGCAGTACTTC. Encoded protein: CASSVDRGGEQYF.

This clone was detected once. This rearrangement joins TRBV6-5 to TRBJ2-7, with a possible D match to TRBD2 (5 bases). V lost 10 bases to trimming and J lost 9 bases, with 19 bases between them. This CDR3 comprises 12 residues. CDR1 MNHEY and CDR2 SVGAGI come from the germline V gene. Here the CDR3 DNA reads TGTGCCACCGCCCAAGGTGCAGAGGGGCAGTACTTC. Translated: CATAQGAEGQYF.

This clone was detected once. The chain is built from TRBV2 and TRBJ2-7; TRBD1 might be the D (5 bases). Trimming took 5 bases from V and 3 from J, leaving 11 bases between them. Germline CDR1 is SNHLY and CDR2 is FYNNEI. This CDR3 contains 13 residues. The chain's CDR3 is CASSKDGHYEQYF. For the CDR3, the DNA is TGTGCCAGCAGTAAAGACGGACACTACGAGCAGTACTTC.

The rearrangement joins TRBV6-1 to TRBJ1-2, with D perhaps matching TRBD1 (5 bases). Germline loops: CDR1 MNHNS, CDR2 SASEGT. The V end was cut by 7 bases, the J end by 7 bases, with 13 bases between. The CDR3 contains 12 residues. This CDR3 reads CASTGGVRGYTF. DNA of the CDR3: TGTGCCAGCACGGGAGGGGTTCGTGGCTACACCTTC.

The genes are TRBV5-8 and TRBJ2-5; D is perhaps TRBD1 (6 bases). This CDR3 is 14 amino acids long. From germline, CDR1 is SGHTS and CDR2 YDEGEE. V was clipped by 1 base and J by 1 base, with 8 bases between them. The CDR3 protein is CASSLPGAQETQYF. DNA of the CDR3: TGTGCCAGCAGCTTGCCAGGGGCCCAAGAGACCCAGTACTTC.

This CDR3 is CASTQTGYNTGELFF. As DNA, the CDR3 is TGTGCCAGCACCCAGACAGGATATAACACCGGGGAGCTGTTTTTT. V gene TRBV11-3 combines with J gene TRBJ2-2; D possibly corresponds to TRBD1 (6 bases). V gave up 7 bases and J gave up 2 bases, with 14 bases separating them. Germline values: CDR1 SGHNT, CDR2 YENEEA. The length of the CDR3 is 15 residues. The full variable domain, completed using reference TRBV11-3 and TRBJ2-2, is EAGVVQSPRYKIIEKKQPVAFWCNPISGHNTLYWYLQNLGQGPELLIRYENEEAVDDSQLPKDRFSAERLKGVDSTLKIQPAELGDSAVYLCASTQTGYNTGELFFGEGSRLTVL.

The chain links TRBV7-9 to TRBJ1-4; D unresolved. This CDR3 contains 14 residues. Trimming shortened V by 8 bases and J by 5 bases, and 15 bases separated the two germline ends. Germline CDR1 is SEHNR and CDR2 is FQNEAQ (reference sequence). Here the CDR3 reads CASGSQRVNEKLFF. For the CDR3, the DNA is TGTGCCAGCGGCTCGCAGAGGGTCAATGAAAAACTGTTTTTT. Based on the CDR3 plus reference TRBV7-9 and TRBJ1-4, the full variable domain is DTGVSQNPRHKITKRGQNVTFRCDPISEHNRLYWYRQTLGQGPEFLTYFQNEAQLEKSRLLSDRFSAERPKGSFSTLEIQRTEQGDSAMYLCASGSQRVNEKLFFGSGTQLSVL.

The chain links TRBV6-1 to TRBJ2-7; D might be TRBD1 (6 bases). V lost 3 bases and J lost 5, with 14 bases in between. The CDR3 extends over 14 amino acids. Germline V gene data show CDR1 as MNHNS and CDR2 as SASEGT. The CDR3 reads CASSETGLGDEQYF. CDR3 sequence (DNA): TGTGCCAGCAGTGAGACAGGCCTTGGGGACGAGCAGTACTTC.

The chain employs TRBV29-1 and TRBJ1-4, with D perhaps TRBD1 (5 bases). The CDR3 loop spans 14 amino acids. The germline V gene has CDR1 SQVTM and CDR2 ANQGSEA. Trimming took off 4 bases at V and 0 bases at J, with 9 bases between the two ends. CDR3 bases: TGCAGCGTTGCAGGGACTGCAACTAATGAAAAACTGTTTTTT. It is translated as CSVAGTATNEKLFF.

V gene TRBV5-4 combines with J gene TRBJ2-2; possible D gene TRBD1, 6 bases. The CDR3 totals 16 residues. Trimming left V 0 bases short and J 2 bases short, with 11 bases between. CDR1 is SGHNT and CDR2 is YYREEE in the germline V gene (reference sequence). The CDR3 coding sequence is TGTGCCAGCAGCTTGGACAGGACAGTCAACACCGGGGAGCTGTTTTTT. Amino acids: CASSLDRTVNTGELFF.

The chain has TRBV11-2 and TRBJ2-7; 8 nucleotides match TRBD1. The CDR3 spans 16 residues. Germline-derived CDR1 and CDR2 are SGHAT and FQNNGV. Unmatched junction bases numbered 6, after V lost 0 bases and J lost 2 bases. CDR3 sequence reads: CASSLDRTGHPYEQYF. The CDR3 DNA reads as TGTGCCAGCAGCTTAGACCGGACAGGGCACCCCTACGAGCAGTACTTC.

This chain links TRBV18 with TRBJ1-1, with D uncertain. The CDR3 loop spans 15 amino acids. V was clipped by 3 bases and J by 2 bases, with 13 bases between them. Per germline, CDR1 KGHSH and CDR2 LQKENI. Here the CDR3 reads CASSPTILLNTEAFF. DNA of the CDR3: TGTGCCAGCTCACCGACAATCCTGCTCAACACTGAAGCTTTCTTT.

This chain links TRBV11-2 with TRBJ1-2; the D is unclear. Germline CDR1 reads SGHAT; CDR2 reads FQNNGV. Trimming left V 1 base short and J 4 bases short, with 7 bases between. This CDR3 contains 13 residues. The CDR3 spells CASSLGTSYGYTF. The CDR3 coding sequence is TGTGCCAGCAGCTTAGGGACTTCCTATGGCTACACCTTC.

This clone was observed a handful of times. The chain couples TRBV14 to TRBJ2-1, with D perhaps being TRBD1 or TRBD2 (5 bases each). This CDR3 spans 15 amino acids. Germline loops: CDR1 SGHDN, CDR2 FVKESK. The V end was cut by 1 base, the J end by 8 bases, with 15 bases between. The CDR3 DNA is TGTGCCAGCAGCCAAGGGGGGATAGGTTCCCATGAGCAGTTCTTC. Its protein is CASSQGGIGSHEQFF.

The chain is built from TRBV7-9 and TRBJ2-7; D call uncertain. Looked up from germline, CDR1 is SEHNR and CDR2 is FQNEAQ (reference sequence). This CDR3 comprises 13 residues. V lost 1 base and J lost 8, with 12 bases in between. In DNA, the CDR3 is TGTGCCAGCAGCTTAGAGCACGGCGCCCAGCAGTACTTC. It codes for CASSLEHGAQQYF. The full variable domain, its missing parts supplied by reference TRBV7-9 and TRBJ2-7, is DTGVSQNPRHKITKRGQNVTFRCDPISEHNRLYWYRQTLGQGPEFLTYFQNEAQLEKSRLLSDRFSAERPKGSFSTLEIQRTEQGDSAMYLCASSLEHGAQQYFGPGTRLTVT.

The CDR3 here is CASRPPGDGPSTF. CDR3 sequence (DNA): TGTGCCAGTAGACCTCCCGGTGACGGTCCCTCCACCTTC. The chain employs TRBV19 and TRBJ1-2, with D hard to call. The CDR3 runs to 13 residues. Germline V gene lookup returns CDR1 LNHDA and CDR2 SQIVND (reference sequence). The germline V and J ends were trimmed by 6 bases and 13 bases, with 21 bases remaining between them.

The chain links TRBV9 to TRBJ2-7, with TRBD1 matching 7 bases. The CDR3 is 16 amino acids. Germline V CDR1 and CDR2: SGDLS, YYNGEE. V was pared by 0 bases and J by 7 bases, with 13 bases of the junction left unmatched. CDR3 residues: CASSVGQETGSEEQYF. CDR3 DNA sequence: TGTGCCAGCAGCGTAGGTCAAGAGACAGGGTCTGAAGAGCAGTACTTC.

The chain combines TRBV28 with TRBJ2-5; 7 bases are shared with TRBD2. The V segment lost 4 bases and the J segment 1 base; nucleotides outside the gene matches: 6. CDR3 length: 15 amino acids. Germline V lookup: CDR1 MDHEN, CDR2 SYDVKM. In nucleotides, the CDR3 is TGTGCCAGCAGTTATGCGGGGGTCTTCCAAGAGACCCAGTACTTC. Its translation is CASSYAGVFQETQYF.

J is TRBJ2-1 and V is TRBV19, with a weak D call TRBD1 (6 bases). Trimming stripped 5 bases from V and 2 bases from J, with 19 bases between. The V gene's germline CDR1 is LNHDA and CDR2 SQIVND (reference sequence). The CDR3 is made up of 17 amino acids. CDR3 nucleotides: TGTGCCAGTAGTCCAAACAGGCTCAGGGACACCTACAATGAGCAGTTCTTC. This encodes CASSPNRLRDTYNEQFF.